This T cell receptor beta chain is drawn from a study of control samples from healthy donors and cancer patients. The method was immunoSEQ multiplex PCR; TCRdb's version includes in-frame clones alone and lacks a portion of them. The table shows roughly 95,000 clones, with approximately 86% occurring only once. The V gene lost 3 bases and the J gene lost 2 bases, with 15 bases spanning the gap. This CDR3 region has 15 residues. From germline, CDR1 is GTSNPN and CDR2 SVGIG (reference sequence). Sequencing used blood. J is TRBJ2-3 and V is TRBV30; D not resolved. The receptor was derived from a man aged 30-40 years in good health. The CDR3 is CAWSRLSTPTDTQYF. The DNA for the CDR3 is TGTGCCTGGAGCAGACTCTCCACACCCACAGATACGCAGTATTTT.